This T cell receptor beta chain was captured by sequencing in a study of cytomegalovirus exposure and HLA in healthy donors. Study information: The same platform as the roughly 700 first-cohort repertoires was used for the roughly 130 validation repertoires, a later analysis reported.

With regard to this clone: Its matching antigen is unknown.

Study-level points and caveats: The study recorded 160 or so TCR beta chains that were cytomegalovirus-associated. Most TCR sequences were rare, but some public TCRs occurred in many donors.

Germline CDR1 reads SGHRS; CDR2 reads YFSETQ. The CDR3 totals 14 residues. The V and J ends lost 0 bases and 5 bases respectively, with 8 bases between them. The protocol was immunoSEQ multiplex PCR, while the TCRdb copy is restricted to in-frame clones and leaves out a portion. The table has over 200,000 clones, roughly 89% seen once; the top ten hold 0.35% to 0.4%. The specimen sequenced was PBMCs. The chain links TRBV5-1 to TRBJ1-4; the D gene is possibly TRBD1 (5 bases). The source of this sequence is a woman between 18 and 29 years old in good health and CMV-seronegative. The CDR3 sequence is CASSLAGLNEKLFF. The CDR3 nucleotides read TGCGCCAGCAGCTTGGCAGGGTTGAATGAAAAACTGTTTTTT.